The TCR beta chain described here comes from a study of post-analysis software for immune sequencing data. On the study more broadly: Recorded subtypes: relapsing-remitting, secondary progressive, progressive-relapsing; some patients unannotated.

Included in the TCR beta cDNA libraries were unique molecular identifiers. Some 500,000 cDNA molecules were recovered from an input of 1 to 10 million T cells. TCRdb used MiXCR to reprocess the PCR reads, holding one entry per CDR3 protein. The sample carries 750,000 to 950,000 distinct CDR3 sequences, approximately 53% recorded once. Findings and limits, study-wide: Controls' normalized Chao1 diversity significantly exceeded that of multiple sclerosis patients. Patients showed TRBV5-6, TRBV5-1 and TRBV20-1 among a few TRBV segments more frequent than in controls.

Regarding this clonotype: Antigen: not known.

The CDR3 contains 15 residues. The V end was cut by 1 base, the J end by 0 bases, with 12 bases between. CDR1 SQVTM and CDR2 ANQGSEA come from the germline V gene. The genes are TRBV29-1 and TRBJ1-2, with D unresolved. Sample: blood. The source is a girl under 18 with multiple sclerosis. CDR3: CSVEGLPPSNYGYTF. CDR3 DNA: TGCAGCGTTGAAGGGCTGCCACCCTCTAACTATGGCTACACCTTC.